A single TCR beta chain is shown here with its context. A previously described protocol, modified, built RNA-based TCR cDNA libraries. Source study methods: Per-library CDR3 reads ranged 2.2 to 3.6 million; clonotypes, ~85,000 to ~500,000. TCRdb re-analysed the 5' RACE reads in MiXCR, keeping a single row per CDR3 protein. The V and J calls and clone size are TCRdb's, not the authors'. The sample contains hundreds of thousands of distinct CDR3 sequences, about 28% of which appear only once. This entry belongs to a study of identical twins' blood T cells. Germline lookup yields CDR1 ENHRY and CDR2 SYGVKD. V lost 11 bases and J lost 0, with 11 bases in between. The CDR3 consists of 13 residues.

This receptor was taken from a woman aged 18 to 55 in good health. The chain uses TRBV10-3 and TRBJ1-5; D uncertain. The sequenced sample was PBMCs. This CDR3 is CAVGQSSNQPQHF. The DNA of the CDR3 is TGTGCCGTCGGTCAGAGTAGCAATCAGCCCCAGCATTTT.